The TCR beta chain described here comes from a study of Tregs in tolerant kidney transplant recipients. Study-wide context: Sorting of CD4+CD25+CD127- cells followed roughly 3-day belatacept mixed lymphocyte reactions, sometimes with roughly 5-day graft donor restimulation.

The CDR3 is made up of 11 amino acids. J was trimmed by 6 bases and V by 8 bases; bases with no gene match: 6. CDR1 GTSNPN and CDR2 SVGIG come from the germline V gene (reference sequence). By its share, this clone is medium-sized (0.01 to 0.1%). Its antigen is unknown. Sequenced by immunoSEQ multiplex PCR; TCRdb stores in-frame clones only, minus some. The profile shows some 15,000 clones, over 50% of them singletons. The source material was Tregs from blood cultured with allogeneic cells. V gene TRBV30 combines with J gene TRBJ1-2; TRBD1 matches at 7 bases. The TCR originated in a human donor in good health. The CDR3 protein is CARGTVDGYTF. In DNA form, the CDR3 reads TGTGCCCGGGGGACAGTGGATGGCTACACCTTC.